This record concerns one T cell receptor (beta chain) sequence. What antigen it recognizes has not been identified. No much larger clone exists at a distance of one base, and base qualities are not known. The entry originates in a study of shared clonotypes between healthy human individuals (dated by TCRdb to about 2020). Concerning the study at large: A couple of women and three men aged 18 to 49 years were included in the cohort. Libraries were prepared and TCR repertoires were sequenced by different laboratories using diverse techniques, in order to increase sequencing depth and limit assay-specific biases. To estimate repertoire size and how much clonotypes are shared between individuals, the study performed deep sequencing of blood TCR repertoires from roughly five healthy adults. Between about 0.94 and 10 billion PBMCs per donor were obtained by leukapheresis. For each donor, CD4 naive and CD4 memory were each run on three plates, CD8 naive on two plates, and CD8 memory on one plate.

The donors were healthy, HIV-negative adults who had no recently reported acute infections or vaccinations. Only Caucasian adults living in Nashville, Tennessee, USA were represented among the donors. Magnetic negative selection was used to enrich CD4+ T cells, after which naive cells were positively selected on CD45RA and the negative fraction became the memory subset. Blood was collected by leukapheresis, and PBMCs were isolated by Ficoll-Histopaque density gradient centrifugation and then cryopreserved in liquid nitrogen vapor phase. Purity and quantity of every magnetically sorted T cell population were checked by analytical flow cytometry. Genomic DNA was isolated from every sorted fraction and measured by UV absorbance on a Nanodrop 2000c. TCR CDR3 regions were amplified from genomic DNA by multiplex PCR using the deep immunoSEQ assay. Extracted genomic DNA from each cell subset was spread evenly across all wells of several immunoSEQ 96-well plates, with each plate serving as a replicate. Each replicate PCR for sorted subsets received around 210 ng genomic DNA, equal to roughly 29,000 T cell genomes. The purified libraries were quantified using a Qubit 3.0 fluorometer, sized with a Bioanalyzer 2100, and then quantified again using the KAPA Library Quantification kit. Each immunoSEQ 96-well plate was sequenced on its own single-read 150-cycle Illumina NextSeq 550 flow cell. The authors processed their data as follows. The immunoSEQ output contained only junctional sequences without quality scores, so filtering could not match that applied to full-length reads. To assign V/J genes and CDR3, sequences were annotated against IMGT germline references using PyIR, a Python wrapper for IgBLAST v1.9. Reads were filtered out if the reads had weak V/J assignments (E-value above 1e-6), no CDR3, stop codons, out-of-frame junctions, or ambiguous translated residues. V3J clonotypes were defined by identical inferred V gene, J gene, and CDR3 amino acid sequence. Percentage overlap between repertoires was calculated by dividing the number of shared unique clonotypes by the size of the smaller repertoire. Richness of each repertoire was evaluated using RTK rarefaction, the Chao1 estimator, and Recon v2.1 estimates of unobserved clonotypes. OLGA was used to compute generation probabilities for all TCRbeta clonotypes that the gDNA method yielded from several donors. TCRdb's version of the immuneACCESS table is confined to in-frame rearrangements and falls short of the full clone set. An unresolved V gene accounts for under half of the shortfall where checked; the remainder is of unknown origin. That table furnishes V, J and clone size, whereas the DNA furnished D and trimming. The sample yields 2 million to 2.5 million clones; under 95% were counted once. Clones ranked in the top ten supply 0.37% of the sample.

Study-wide conclusions, independent of this receptor: Higher generation probabilities were observed for clonotypes shared by all four sorted-subset donors than for non-shared clonotypes. Based on pairwise subsampling, the degree of clonotype sharing among donors was expected to be affected by sequencing depth. Approximately 5% of naive CD4, more than 3% of naive CD8, about 2.5% of memory CD4, and 0.4% of memory CD8 clonotypes were shared across a few donors. Even with the large sequencing depth, rarefaction of the sorted-subset datasets indicated that sequencing was incomplete. Because the study included only a small number of donors, the genetic and exposure-history diversity represented was limited. Estimated clonotype richness was generally larger for naive than for memory subsets. Sampling was limited to blood, and TCR repertoires in tissue likely differ from TCR repertoires in blood.

There are 12 amino acids in the CDR3, from cysteine to phenylalanine inclusive. Only CDR3 DNA is held: 36 bases, read in frame from base 1. CDR1 is given as KGHSH and CDR2 as LQKENI, both from the germline V gene. Trimming at the junction amounts to 3 bases on V and 5 bases on J, and the germline ends lie 8 bases apart. The origin of this receptor is a man between 18 and 29 years old in good health. Some clones in this sample may be carry-over from other donors' samples. Sequenced material: naive CD4+ T cells from PBMCs. The cell subset or site label for this specimen denotes: CD45RA+ positively selected. This receptor chain uses TRBV18 and TRBJ2-7, with an unclear D gene assignment. The DNA is as follows: TGTGCCAGCTCACCCTTTGGAAACGAGCAGTACTTC. Translated, it reads CASSPFGNEQYF.